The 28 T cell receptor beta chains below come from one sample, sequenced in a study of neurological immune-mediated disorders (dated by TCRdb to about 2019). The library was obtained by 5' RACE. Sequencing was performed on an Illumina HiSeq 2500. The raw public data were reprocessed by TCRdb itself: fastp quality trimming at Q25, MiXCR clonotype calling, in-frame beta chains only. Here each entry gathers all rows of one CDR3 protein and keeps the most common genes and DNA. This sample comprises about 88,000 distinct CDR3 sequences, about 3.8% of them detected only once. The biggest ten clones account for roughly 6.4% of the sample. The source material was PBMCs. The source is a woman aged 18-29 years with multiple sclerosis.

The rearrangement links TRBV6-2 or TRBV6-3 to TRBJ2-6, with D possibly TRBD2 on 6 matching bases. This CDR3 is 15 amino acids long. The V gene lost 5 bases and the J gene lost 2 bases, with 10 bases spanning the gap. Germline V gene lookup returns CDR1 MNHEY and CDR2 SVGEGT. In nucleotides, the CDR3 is TGTGCCAGCAGTCGGGGGATAACTGGGGCCAACGTCCTGACTTTC. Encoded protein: CASSRGITGANVLTF.

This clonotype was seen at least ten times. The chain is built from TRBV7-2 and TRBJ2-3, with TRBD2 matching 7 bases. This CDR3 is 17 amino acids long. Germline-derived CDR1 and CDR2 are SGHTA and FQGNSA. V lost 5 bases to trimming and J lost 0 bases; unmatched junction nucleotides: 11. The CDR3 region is CASSPRRVGGSTDTQYF. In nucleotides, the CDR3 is TGTGCCAGCAGCCCGAGGCGGGTCGGGGGGAGCACAGATACGCAGTATTTT.

For the CDR3, the DNA is TGCAGTGCTAGAGTGGGGACAGGGTTTAATTCACCCCTCCACTTT. The encoded protein is CSARVGTGFNSPLHF. This sequence joins TRBV20-1 and TRBJ1-6; TRBD1 matches 9 bases. Germline V CDR1 and CDR2: DFQATT, SNEGSKA (reference sequence). V shed 1 base, J shed 6 bases, and the junction held 4 bases outside the gene matches. The CDR3 is made up of 15 amino acids.

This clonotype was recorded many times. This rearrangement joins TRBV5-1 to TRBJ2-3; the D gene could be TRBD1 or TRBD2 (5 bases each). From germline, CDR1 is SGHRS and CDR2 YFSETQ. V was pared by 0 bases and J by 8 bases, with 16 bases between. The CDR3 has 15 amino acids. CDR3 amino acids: CASSLGGSGILTQYF. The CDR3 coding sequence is TGCGCCAGCAGCTTGGGGGGGTCAGGGATCCTTACGCAGTATTTT.

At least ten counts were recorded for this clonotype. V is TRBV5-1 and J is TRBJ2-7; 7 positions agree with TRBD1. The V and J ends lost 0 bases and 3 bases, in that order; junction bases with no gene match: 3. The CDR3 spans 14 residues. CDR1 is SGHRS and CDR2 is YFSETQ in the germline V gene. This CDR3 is CASSLEGTDYEQYF. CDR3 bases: TGCGCCAGCAGCTTGGAGGGGACAGACTACGAGCAGTACTTC. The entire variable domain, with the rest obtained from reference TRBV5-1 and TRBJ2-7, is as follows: KAGVTQTPRYLIKTRGQQVTLSCSPISGHRSVSWYQQTPGQGLQFLFEYFSETQRNKGNFPGRFSGRQFSNSRSEMNVSTLELGDSALYLCASSLEGTDYEQYFGPGTRLTVT.

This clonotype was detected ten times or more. The CDR3 loop is CASSPTSYEQFF. CDR3 DNA: TGTGCCAGCAGCCCGACTAGTTATGAGCAGTTCTTC. V is TRBV6-6 and J is TRBJ2-1; the D gene is possibly TRBD2 (6 bases). The CDR3 has 12 residues. Germline assignment: CDR1 MNHNY and CDR2 SVGAGI (reference sequence). V was cut by 6 bases and J by 8 bases, with 11 bases left in between.

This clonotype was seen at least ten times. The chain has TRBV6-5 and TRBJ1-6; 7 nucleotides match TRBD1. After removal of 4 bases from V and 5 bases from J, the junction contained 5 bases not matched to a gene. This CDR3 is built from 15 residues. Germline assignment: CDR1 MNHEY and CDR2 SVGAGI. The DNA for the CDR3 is TGTGCCAGCAGTTCGTCGGGACAGAATAATTCACCCCTCCACTTT. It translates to CASSSSGQNNSPLHF.

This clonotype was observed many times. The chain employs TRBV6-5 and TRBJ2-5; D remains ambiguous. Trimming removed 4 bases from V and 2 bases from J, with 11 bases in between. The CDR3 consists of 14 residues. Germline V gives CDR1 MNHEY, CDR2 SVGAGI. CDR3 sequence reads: CASSSNYLQETQYF. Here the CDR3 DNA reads TGTGCCAGCAGTTCAAACTATCTTCAAGAGACCCAGTACTTC.

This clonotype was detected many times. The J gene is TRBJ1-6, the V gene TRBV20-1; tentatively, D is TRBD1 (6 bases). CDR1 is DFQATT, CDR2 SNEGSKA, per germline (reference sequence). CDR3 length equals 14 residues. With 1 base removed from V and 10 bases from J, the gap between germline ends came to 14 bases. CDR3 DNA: TGCAGTGCTAGAGGGCAGGGGCTAGGATCACCCCTCCACTTT. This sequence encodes CSARGQGLGSPLHF.

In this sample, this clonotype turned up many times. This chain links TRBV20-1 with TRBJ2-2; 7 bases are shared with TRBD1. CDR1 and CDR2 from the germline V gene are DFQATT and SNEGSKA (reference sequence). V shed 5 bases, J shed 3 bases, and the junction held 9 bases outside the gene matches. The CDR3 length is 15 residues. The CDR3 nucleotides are TGCAGTGCTTCCTCCCCGCAGGGGGACACCGGGGAGCTGTTTTTT. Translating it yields CSASSPQGDTGELFF.

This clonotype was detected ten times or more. Here the CDR3 reads CASSLTTVVAPTYEQYF. The CDR3, as DNA: TGCGCCAGCAGCTTGACCACCGTAGTTGCCCCCACCTACGAGCAGTACTTC. The chain couples TRBV5-1 to TRBJ2-7, with D unclear. V gave up 1 base and J gave up 2 bases, with 19 bases separating them. This CDR3 has 17 amino acids. CDR1 and CDR2 from the germline V gene are SGHRS and YFSETQ.

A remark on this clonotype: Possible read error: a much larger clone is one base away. CDR3 sequence: CSVRGPGGSEKYF. In DNA, the CDR3 is TGCAGTGTCCGAGGGCCAGGGGGCTCCGAGAAGTACTTC. The rearrangement uses TRBV20-1 and TRBJ2-7; TRBD1 aligns across 8 bases. CDR1 and CDR2 (germline): DFQATT, SNEGSKA (reference sequence). The CDR3 runs to 13 residues.

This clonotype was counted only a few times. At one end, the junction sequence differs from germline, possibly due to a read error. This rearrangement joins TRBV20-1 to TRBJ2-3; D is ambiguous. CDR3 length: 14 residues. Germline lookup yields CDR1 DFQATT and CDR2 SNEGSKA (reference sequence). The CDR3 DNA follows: TGCAGTGCTAGGCAGCCTCTCGGCACAGATAAGCAGTATTTT. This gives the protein CSARQPLGTDKQYF.

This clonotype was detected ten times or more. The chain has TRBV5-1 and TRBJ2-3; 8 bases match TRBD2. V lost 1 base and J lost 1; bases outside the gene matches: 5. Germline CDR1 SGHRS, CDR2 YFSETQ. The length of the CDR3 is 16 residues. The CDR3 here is CASSLLSGGGTDTQYF. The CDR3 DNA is TGCGCCAGCAGCTTGTTGTCGGGAGGGGGCACAGATACGCAGTATTTT. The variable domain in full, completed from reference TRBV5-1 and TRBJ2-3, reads KAGVTQTPRYLIKTRGQQVTLSCSPISGHRSVSWYQQTPGQGLQFLFEYFSETQRNKGNFPGRFSGRQFSNSRSEMNVSTLELGDSALYLCASSLLSGGGTDTQYFGPGTRLTVL.

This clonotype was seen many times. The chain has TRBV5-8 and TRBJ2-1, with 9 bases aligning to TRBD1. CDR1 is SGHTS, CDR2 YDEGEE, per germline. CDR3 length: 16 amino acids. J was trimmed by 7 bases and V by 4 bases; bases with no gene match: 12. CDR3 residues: CASSIRDRETVNEQFF. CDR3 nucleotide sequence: TGTGCCAGCAGCATCCGGGACAGGGAGACGGTAAATGAGCAGTTCTTC.

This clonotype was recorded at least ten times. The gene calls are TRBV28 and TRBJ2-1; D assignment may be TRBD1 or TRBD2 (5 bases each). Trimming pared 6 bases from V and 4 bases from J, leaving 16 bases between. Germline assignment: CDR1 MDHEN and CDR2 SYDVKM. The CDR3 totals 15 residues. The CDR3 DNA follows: TGTGCCAGCAGCATCGGGGACGGATTATACAATGAGCAGTTCTTC. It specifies CASSIGDGLYNEQFF.

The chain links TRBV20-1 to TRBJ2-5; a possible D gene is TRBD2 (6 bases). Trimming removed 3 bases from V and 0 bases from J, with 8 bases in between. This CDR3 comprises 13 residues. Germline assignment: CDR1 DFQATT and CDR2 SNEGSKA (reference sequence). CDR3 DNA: TGCAGTGCTAGGGACTACTACCAAGAGACCCAGTACTTC. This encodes CSARDYYQETQYF.

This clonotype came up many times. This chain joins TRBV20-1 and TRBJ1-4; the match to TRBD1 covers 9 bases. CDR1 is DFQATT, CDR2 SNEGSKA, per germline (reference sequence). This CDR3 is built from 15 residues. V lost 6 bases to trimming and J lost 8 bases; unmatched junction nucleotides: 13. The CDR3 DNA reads TGCAGTGCCCCTTTACTACAGGGGGCGGGGGAAAAACTGTTTTTT. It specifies CSAPLLQGAGEKLFF.

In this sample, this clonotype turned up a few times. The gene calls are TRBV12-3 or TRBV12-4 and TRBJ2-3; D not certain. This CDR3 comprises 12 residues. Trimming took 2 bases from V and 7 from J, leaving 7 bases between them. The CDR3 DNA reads TGTGCCAGCAGTTTATTCCTCAATACGCAGTATTTT. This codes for CASSLFLNTQYF.

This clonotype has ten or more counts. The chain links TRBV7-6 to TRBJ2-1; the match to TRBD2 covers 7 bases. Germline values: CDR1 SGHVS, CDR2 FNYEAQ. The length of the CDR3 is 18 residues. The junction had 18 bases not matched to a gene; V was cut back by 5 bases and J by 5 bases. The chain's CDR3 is CASSRTRPTSRPDNEQFF. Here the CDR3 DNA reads TGTGCCAGCAGCCGAACAAGACCGACTAGCCGACCTGACAATGAGCAGTTCTTC.

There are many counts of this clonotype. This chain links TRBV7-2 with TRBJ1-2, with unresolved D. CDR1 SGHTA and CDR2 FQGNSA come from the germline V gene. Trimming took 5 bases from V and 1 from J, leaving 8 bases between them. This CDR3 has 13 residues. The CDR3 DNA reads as TGTGCCAGCAGCCTGGACGGTAACTATGGCTACACCTTC. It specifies CASSLDGNYGYTF.

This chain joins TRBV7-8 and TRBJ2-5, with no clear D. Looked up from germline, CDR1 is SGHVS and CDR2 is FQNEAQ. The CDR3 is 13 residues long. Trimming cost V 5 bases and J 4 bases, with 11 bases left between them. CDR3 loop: CASSLGFRETQYF. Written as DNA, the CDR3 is TGTGCCAGCAGCCTGGGTTTTCGAGAGACCCAGTACTTC.

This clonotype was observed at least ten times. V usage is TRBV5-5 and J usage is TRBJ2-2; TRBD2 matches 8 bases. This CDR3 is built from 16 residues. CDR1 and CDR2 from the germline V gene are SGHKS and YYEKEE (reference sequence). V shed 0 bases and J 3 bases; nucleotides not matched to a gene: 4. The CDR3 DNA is TGTGCCAGCAGCTTGGCAACTAGCGGAGACACCGGGGAGCTGTTTTTT. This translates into CASSLATSGDTGELFF.

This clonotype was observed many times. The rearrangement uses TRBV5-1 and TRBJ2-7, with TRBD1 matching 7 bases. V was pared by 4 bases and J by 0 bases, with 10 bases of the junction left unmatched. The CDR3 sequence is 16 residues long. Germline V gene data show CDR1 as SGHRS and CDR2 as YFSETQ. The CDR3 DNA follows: TGCGCCAGCAGCATACTAGGGACAGTCAGCTCCTACGAGCAGTACTTC. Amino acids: CASSILGTVSSYEQYF.

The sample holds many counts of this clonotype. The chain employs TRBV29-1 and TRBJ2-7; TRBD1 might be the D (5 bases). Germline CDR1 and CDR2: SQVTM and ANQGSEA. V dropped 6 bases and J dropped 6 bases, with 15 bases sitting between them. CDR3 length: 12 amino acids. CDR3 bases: TGCAGCGTCGCCGTAGGGCAGGGCGAGCAGTACTTC. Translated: CSVAVGQGEQYF.

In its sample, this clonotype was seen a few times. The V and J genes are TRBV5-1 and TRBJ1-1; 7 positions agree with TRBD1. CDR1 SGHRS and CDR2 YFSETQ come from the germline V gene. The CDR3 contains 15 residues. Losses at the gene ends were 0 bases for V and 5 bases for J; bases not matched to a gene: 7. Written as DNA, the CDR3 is TGCGCCAGCAGCTTGGCCGGGGAACAGGGGACTGAAGCTTTCTTT. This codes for CASSLAGEQGTEAFF. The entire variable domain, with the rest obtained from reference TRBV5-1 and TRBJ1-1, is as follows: KAGVTQTPRYLIKTRGQQVTLSCSPISGHRSVSWYQQTPGQGLQFLFEYFSETQRNKGNFPGRFSGRQFSNSRSEMNVSTLELGDSALYLCASSLAGEQGTEAFFGQGTRLTVV.

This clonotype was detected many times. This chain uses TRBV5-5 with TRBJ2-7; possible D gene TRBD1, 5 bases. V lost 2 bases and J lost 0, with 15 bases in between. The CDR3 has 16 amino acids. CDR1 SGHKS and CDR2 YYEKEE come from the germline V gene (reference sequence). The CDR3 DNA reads TGTGCCAGCAGCTTAAGGAGCATAGGGGTCTCCTACGAGCAGTACTTC. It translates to CASSLRSIGVSYEQYF.

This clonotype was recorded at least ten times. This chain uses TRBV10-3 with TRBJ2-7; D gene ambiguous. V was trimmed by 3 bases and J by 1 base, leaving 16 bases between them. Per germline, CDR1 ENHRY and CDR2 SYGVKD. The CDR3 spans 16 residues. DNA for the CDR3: TGTGCCATCAGTGACTCGAATTCGGTGATGTCCTACGAGCAGTACTTC. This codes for CAISDSNSVMSYEQYF.